The 17 T cell receptor beta chains listed next were all sequenced from one sample in a study of beta chain features in type 1 diabetes. The whole isolated RNA underwent reverse transcription, so sequencing captured expressed TCRB transcripts. TCRdb keeps only in-frame clones here, not all; method: immunoSEQ multiplex PCR. Among more than 300,000 clones listed, 8% were seen once. Sequencing input: central memory CD4+ T cells from blood. The receptors were sampled from a woman younger than 35 in good health.

J is TRBJ2-7 and V is TRBV10-3; no clear D. Germline loops: CDR1 ENHRY, CDR2 SYGVKD. This CDR3 contains 11 residues. Between the trimmed V and J ends, which lost 6 bases and 6 bases, there was a span of 9 bases. In nucleotides, the CDR3 is TGTGCCATCAGATCGGACGGCGAGCAGTACTTC. This codes for CAIRSDGEQYF.

The chain combines TRBV6-6 with TRBJ1-1; TRBD1 aligns across 8 bases. The CDR3 runs to 15 residues. CDR1 is MNHNY, CDR2 SVGAGI, per germline (reference sequence). J lost 1 base, V lost 5 bases, and 6 bases had no gene match. CDR3 sequence (DNA): TGTGCCAGCAGTCCCAGAGACAGGGGGAACACTGAAGCTTTCTTT. Translation gives CASSPRDRGNTEAFF.

This clone was counted between two and nine times. The CDR3 sequence: CASSGDYLNTGELFF. The CDR3, as DNA: TGCGCCAGCAGCGGGGACTACCTGAACACCGGGGAGCTGTTTTTT. The V gene is TRBV10-1, the J gene TRBJ2-2; 7 nucleotides align to TRBD2. Per the germline V gene, CDR1 is WNHNN and CDR2 is SYGVQD (reference sequence). J gave up 1 base and V 6 bases, and 5 bases lay outside the gene matches. The CDR3 is made up of 15 amino acids.

The table lists this clone with a few counts. This rearrangement joins TRBV4-2 to TRBJ2-3, with D unclear. This CDR3 region has 14 residues. Looked up from germline, CDR1 is LGHNA and CDR2 is YNFKEQ. With 0 bases removed from V and 3 bases from J, the gap between germline ends came to 7 bases. CDR3: CASSQDVGTDTQYF. The CDR3 DNA is TGTGCCAGCAGCCAAGATGTGGGTACAGATACGCAGTATTTT.

This clone showed up just a few times. The chain employs TRBV16 and TRBJ1-1; D is unclear. The CDR3 runs 14 residues. From germline, CDR1 is KGHSY and CDR2 FQNENV. Trimming stripped 2 bases from V and 1 base from J, with 8 bases between. The CDR3 bases are TGTGCCAGCAGCCAAGTGAGCGGGAACACTGAAGCTTTCTTT. Amino acid sequence: CASSQVSGNTEAFF.

The DNA of the CDR3 is TGTGCCAGCAGCTTAGTTTGGGGTGGGAGCAATCAGCCCCAGCATTTT. This encodes CASSLVWGGSNQPQHF. The chain couples TRBV7-2 to TRBJ1-5; D unresolved. From germline, CDR1 is SGHTA and CDR2 FQGNSA. The V gene lost 1 base and the J gene lost 1 base, with 11 bases spanning the gap. The CDR3 has 16 amino acids.

The gene calls are TRBV2 and TRBJ2-4; D tentatively fits TRBD1 or TRBD2 (6 bases each). Germline values: CDR1 SNHLY, CDR2 FYNNEI. V gave up 10 bases and J gave up 0 bases, with 22 bases separating them. The CDR3 totals 17 residues. Written as DNA, the CDR3 is TGTGCCACCTCCCCGGGATGGGGGGCTCTAGCCAAAAACATTCAGTACTTC. Protein product: CATSPGWGALAKNIQYF.

This clone was seen more than once but under ten times. This chain connects TRBV13 to TRBJ2-1; possibly TRBD2 for D (5 bases). The CDR3 extends over 14 amino acids. V gave up 2 bases and J gave up 4 bases, with 9 bases separating them. Looked up from germline, CDR1 is PRHDT and CDR2 is FYEKMQ (reference sequence). CDR3 in DNA: TGTGCCAGCAGCTTATTTGGGAGATACAATGAGCAGTTCTTC. This codes for CASSLFGRYNEQFF.

This chain connects TRBV28 to TRBJ2-3; TRBD1 matches at 8 bases. J gave up 2 bases and V 6 bases, and 7 bases lay outside the gene matches. The CDR3 spans 15 residues. Germline V lookup: CDR1 MDHEN, CDR2 SYDVKM. The CDR3 DNA reads TGTGCCAGCAGACGACGGGACAGGCACACAGATACGCAGTATTTT. It yields the protein CASRRRDRHTDTQYF.

The rearrangement links TRBV25-1 to TRBJ1-4; maybe TRBD1 (5 bases). The V gene's germline CDR1 is MGHDK and CDR2 SYGVNS. Trimming shortened V by 3 bases and J by 4 bases, and 18 bases separated the two germline ends. The length of the CDR3 is 17 residues. The CDR3 region is CASSDPGRGGFNEKLFF. For the CDR3, the DNA is TGTGCCAGCAGTGACCCCGGGAGGGGAGGATTTAATGAAAAACTGTTTTTT.

Ten or more counts support this clone. CDR3 nucleotide sequence: TGTGCCATCAGTGAGCGGCCAGTCGGGGAGCTGTTTTTT. Translated: CAISERPVGELFF. The chain combines TRBV10-3 with TRBJ2-2; no definite D call. Trimming removed 2 bases at V and 7 bases at J, with 8 bases between. The CDR3 extends over 13 amino acids. Germline loops: CDR1 ENHRY, CDR2 SYGVKD.

As to this clone: Additional DNA sequences in this sample encode the identical CDR3. The V gene is TRBV7-3, the J gene TRBJ1-2; tentatively, D is TRBD1 (6 bases). V was cut by 5 bases and J by 2 bases, with 12 bases left in between. This CDR3 spans 14 amino acids. Germline lookup yields CDR1 SGHTA and CDR2 FQGTGA. The CDR3 bases are TGTGCCAGCAGCCCAGGACAGCCCAACTATGGCTACACCTTC. It encodes CASSPGQPNYGYTF.

This clone has only a few counts. The chain couples TRBV19 to TRBJ2-7, with 9 bases identical to TRBD1. The CDR3 totals 14 residues. V lost 4 bases, J lost 2 bases, and 3 bases stayed unmatched. The V gene's germline CDR1 is LNHDA and CDR2 SQIVND (reference sequence). The CDR3 spells CASSKRDRAYEQYF. The CDR3 DNA reads TGTGCCAGTAGTAAACGGGACAGGGCCTACGAGCAGTACTTC.

The chain recombines TRBV4-3 with TRBJ2-1; TRBD2 matches at 12 bases. Germline CDR1 reads LGHNA; CDR2 reads YSLEER. This CDR3 spans 16 amino acids. V gave up 1 base and J gave up 9 bases; unmatched junction bases: 7. The CDR3 DNA reads as TGCGCCAGCAGCCAAGGGACTAGCGGGATGTTTACTGAGCAGTTCTTC. It translates to CASSQGTSGMFTEQFF.

This clone was picked up a small number of times. J is TRBJ2-1 and V is TRBV7-2; 8 positions agree with TRBD2. With 5 bases clipped from V and 4 bases from J, the junction kept 7 bases outside the gene matches. This CDR3 contains 15 residues. The germline gives CDR1 SGHTA, CDR2 FQGNSA. DNA of the CDR3: TGTGCCAGCAGCGTGACTGGCGGGAGGTACAATGAGCAGTTCTTC. The encoded protein is CASSVTGGRYNEQFF.

This clone was counted only a few times. V usage is TRBV7-9 and J usage is TRBJ2-7; TRBD1 is a possible D gene (5 bases). V shed 5 bases and J shed 5 bases, with 16 bases lying between them. Germline V gives CDR1 SEHNR, CDR2 FQNEAQ (reference sequence). This CDR3 is built from 14 residues. The CDR3 sequence is CASSPGHGVNEQYF. The DNA for the CDR3 is TGTGCCAGCAGCCCCGGACATGGTGTGAACGAGCAGTACTTC.

This clone has a count of ten or more. J is TRBJ2-2 and V is TRBV7-2, with D possibly being TRBD1 (6 bases). Germline V gives CDR1 SGHTA, CDR2 FQGNSA. V lost 4 bases to trimming and J lost 7 bases, with 13 bases between them. The CDR3 has 14 amino acids. DNA for the CDR3: TGTGCCAGCAGCTCCCAACAGGGTTACGGGGAGCTGTTTTTT. It is translated as CASSSQQGYGELFF.